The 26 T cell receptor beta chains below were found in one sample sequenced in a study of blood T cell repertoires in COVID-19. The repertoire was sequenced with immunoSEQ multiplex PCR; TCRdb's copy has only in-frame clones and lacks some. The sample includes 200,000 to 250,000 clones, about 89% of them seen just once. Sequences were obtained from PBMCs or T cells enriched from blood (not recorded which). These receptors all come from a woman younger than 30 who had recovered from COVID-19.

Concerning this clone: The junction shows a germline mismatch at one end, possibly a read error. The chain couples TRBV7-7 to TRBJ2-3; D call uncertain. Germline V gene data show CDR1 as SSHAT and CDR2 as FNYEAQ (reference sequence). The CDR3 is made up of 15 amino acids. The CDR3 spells CASSFRFGSTDTQYF. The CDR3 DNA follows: TGTGCTAGCAGCTTTCGGTTCGGGAGCACAGATACGCAGTATTTT.

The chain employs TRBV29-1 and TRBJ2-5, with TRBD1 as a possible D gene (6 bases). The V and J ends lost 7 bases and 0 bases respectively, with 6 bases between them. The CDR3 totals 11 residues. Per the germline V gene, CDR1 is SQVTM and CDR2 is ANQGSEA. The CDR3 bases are TGCAGCGGGACAGACCAAGAGACCCAGTACTTC. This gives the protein CSGTDQETQYF.

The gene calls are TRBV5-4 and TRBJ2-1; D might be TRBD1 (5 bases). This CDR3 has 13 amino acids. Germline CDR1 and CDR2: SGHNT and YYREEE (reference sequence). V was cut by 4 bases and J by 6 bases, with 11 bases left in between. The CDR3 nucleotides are TGTGCCAGCAGCCGGACAACCTCCAATGAGCAGTTCTTC. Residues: CASSRTTSNEQFF.

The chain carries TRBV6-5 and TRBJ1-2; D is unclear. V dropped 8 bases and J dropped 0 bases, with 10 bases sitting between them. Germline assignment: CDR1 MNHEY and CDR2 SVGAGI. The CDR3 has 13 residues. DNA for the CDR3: TGTGCCAGCGAGAACCCTACTAACTATGGCTACACCTTC. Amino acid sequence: CASENPTNYGYTF.

CDR3 nucleotides: TGTGCCAGCAGTTTCTGGGACAGGGGAAAGATTGCTTTCTTT. It codes for CASSFWDRGKIAFF. The J gene is TRBJ1-1, the V gene TRBV28, with TRBD1 identical over 10 bases. CDR1 and CDR2 from the germline V gene are MDHEN and SYDVKM. This CDR3 has 14 residues. Trimming took 3 bases from V and 11 from J; bases not matched to a gene: 9.

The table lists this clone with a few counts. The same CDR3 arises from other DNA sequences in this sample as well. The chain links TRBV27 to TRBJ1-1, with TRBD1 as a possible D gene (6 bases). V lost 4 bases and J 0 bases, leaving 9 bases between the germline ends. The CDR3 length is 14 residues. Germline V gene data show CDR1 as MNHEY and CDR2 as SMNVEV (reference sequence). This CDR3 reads CASSSDSLNTEAFF. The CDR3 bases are TGTGCCAGCAGTTCGGACAGCTTGAACACTGAAGCTTTCTTT.

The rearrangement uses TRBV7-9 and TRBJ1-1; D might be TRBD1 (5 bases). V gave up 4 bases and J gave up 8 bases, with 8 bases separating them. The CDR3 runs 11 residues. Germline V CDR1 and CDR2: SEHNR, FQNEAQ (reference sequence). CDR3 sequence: CASSYQGEAFF. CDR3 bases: TGTGCCAGCAGCTACCAGGGAGAAGCTTTCTTT.

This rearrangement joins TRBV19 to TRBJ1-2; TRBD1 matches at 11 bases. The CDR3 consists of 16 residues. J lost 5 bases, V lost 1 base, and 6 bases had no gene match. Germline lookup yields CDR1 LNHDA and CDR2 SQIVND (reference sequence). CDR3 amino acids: CASSIAWTGGRYGYTF. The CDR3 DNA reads TGTGCCAGTAGTATAGCCTGGACAGGGGGCAGGTATGGCTACACCTTC.

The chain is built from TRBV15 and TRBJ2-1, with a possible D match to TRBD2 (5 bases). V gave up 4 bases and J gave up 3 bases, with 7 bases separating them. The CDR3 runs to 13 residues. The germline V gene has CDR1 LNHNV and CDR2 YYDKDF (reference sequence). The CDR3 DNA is TGTGCCACCAGCAAAGGACTCTACAATGAGCAGTTCTTC. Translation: CATSKGLYNEQFF.

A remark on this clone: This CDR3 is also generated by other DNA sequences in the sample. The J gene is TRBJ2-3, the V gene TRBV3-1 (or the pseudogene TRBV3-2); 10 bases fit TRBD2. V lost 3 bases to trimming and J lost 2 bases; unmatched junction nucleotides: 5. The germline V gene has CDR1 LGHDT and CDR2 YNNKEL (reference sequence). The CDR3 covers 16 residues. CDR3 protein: CASSQGLAGATDTQYF. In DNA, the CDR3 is TGTGCCAGCAGCCAGGGCCTAGCGGGGGCCACAGATACGCAGTATTTT.

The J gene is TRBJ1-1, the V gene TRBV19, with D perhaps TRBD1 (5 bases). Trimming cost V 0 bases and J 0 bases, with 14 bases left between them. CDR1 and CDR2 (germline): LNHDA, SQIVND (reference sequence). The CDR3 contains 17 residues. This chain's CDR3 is CASSIDRTWDVNTEAFF. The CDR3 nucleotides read TGTGCCAGTAGTATAGATCGGACATGGGATGTGAACACTGAAGCTTTCTTT.

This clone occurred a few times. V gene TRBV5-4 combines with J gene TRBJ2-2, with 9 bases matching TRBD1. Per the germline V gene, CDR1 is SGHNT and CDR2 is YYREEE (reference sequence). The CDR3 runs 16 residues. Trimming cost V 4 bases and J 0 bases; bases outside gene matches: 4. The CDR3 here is CASSPRTGANTGELFF. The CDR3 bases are TGTGCCAGCAGCCCCAGGACAGGGGCGAACACCGGGGAGCTGTTTTTT.

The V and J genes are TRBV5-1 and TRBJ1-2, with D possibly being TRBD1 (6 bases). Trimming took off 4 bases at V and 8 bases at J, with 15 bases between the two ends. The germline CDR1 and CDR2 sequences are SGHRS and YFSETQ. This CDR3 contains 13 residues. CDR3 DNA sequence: TGCGCCAGCAGCGCACAGGGTAGAGGGGGCTACACCTTC. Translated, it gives CASSAQGRGGYTF.

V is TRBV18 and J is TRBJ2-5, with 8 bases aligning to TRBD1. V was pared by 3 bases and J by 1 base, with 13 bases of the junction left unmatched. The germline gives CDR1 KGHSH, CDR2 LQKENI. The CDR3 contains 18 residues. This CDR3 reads CASSPSLPGQAIQETQYF. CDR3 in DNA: TGTGCCAGCTCACCCAGCTTACCGGGACAGGCCATCCAAGAGACCCAGTACTTC.

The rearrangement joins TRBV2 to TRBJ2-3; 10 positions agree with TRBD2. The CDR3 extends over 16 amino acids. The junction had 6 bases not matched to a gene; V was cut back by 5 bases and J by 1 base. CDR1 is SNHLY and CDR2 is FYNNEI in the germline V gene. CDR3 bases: TGTGCCAGCAGTTTCGCTAGCGGGAGTGGCACAGATACGCAGTATTTT. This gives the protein CASSFASGSGTDTQYF.

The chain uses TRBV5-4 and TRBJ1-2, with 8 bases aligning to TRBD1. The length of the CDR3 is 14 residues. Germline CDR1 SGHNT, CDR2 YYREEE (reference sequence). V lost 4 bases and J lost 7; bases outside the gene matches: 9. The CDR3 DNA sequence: TGTGCCAGCAGCGTGCCCGGGACAGGTATTGGCTACACCTTC. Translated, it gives CASSVPGTGIGYTF.

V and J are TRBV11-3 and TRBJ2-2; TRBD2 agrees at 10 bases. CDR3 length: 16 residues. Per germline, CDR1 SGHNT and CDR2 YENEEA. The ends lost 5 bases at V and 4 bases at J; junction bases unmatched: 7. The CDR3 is CASSPRASGSTGELFF. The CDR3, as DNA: TGTGCCAGCAGCCCGAGGGCTAGCGGGAGCACCGGGGAGCTGTTTTTT.

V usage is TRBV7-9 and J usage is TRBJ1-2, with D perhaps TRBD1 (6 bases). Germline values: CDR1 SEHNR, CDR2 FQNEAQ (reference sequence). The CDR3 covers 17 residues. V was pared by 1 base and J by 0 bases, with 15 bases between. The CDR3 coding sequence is TGTGCCAGCAGCTTAGGGGCGGGGGCTCTAGCTAACTATGGCTACACCTTC. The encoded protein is CASSLGAGALANYGYTF.

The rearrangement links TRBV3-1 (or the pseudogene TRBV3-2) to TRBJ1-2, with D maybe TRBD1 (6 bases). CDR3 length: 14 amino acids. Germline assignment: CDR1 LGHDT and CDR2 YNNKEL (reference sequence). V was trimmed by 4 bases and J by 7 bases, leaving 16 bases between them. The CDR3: CASSLRGLRGGYTF. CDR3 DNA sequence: TGTGCCAGCAGCCTCAGGGGTCTTCGAGGTGGCTACACCTTC.

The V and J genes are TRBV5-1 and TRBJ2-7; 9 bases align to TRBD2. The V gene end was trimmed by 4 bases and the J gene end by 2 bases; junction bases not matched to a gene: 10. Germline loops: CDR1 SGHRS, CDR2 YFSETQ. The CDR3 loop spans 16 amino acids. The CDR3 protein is CASSGRGLAHPYEQYF. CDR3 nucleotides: TGCGCCAGCAGCGGAAGAGGACTAGCGCATCCCTACGAGCAGTACTTC.

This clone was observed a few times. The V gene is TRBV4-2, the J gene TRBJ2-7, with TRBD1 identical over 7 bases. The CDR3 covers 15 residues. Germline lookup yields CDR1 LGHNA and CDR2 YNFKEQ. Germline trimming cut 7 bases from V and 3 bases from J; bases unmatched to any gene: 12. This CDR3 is CASTGQATPDYEQYF. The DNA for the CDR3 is TGTGCCAGCACCGGACAGGCGACCCCAGACTACGAGCAGTACTTC.

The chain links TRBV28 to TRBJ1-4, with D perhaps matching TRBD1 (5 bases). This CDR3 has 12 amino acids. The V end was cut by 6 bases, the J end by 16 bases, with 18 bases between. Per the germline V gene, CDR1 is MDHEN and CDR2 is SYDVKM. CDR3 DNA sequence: TGTGCCAGCAGGGCCGGCGGGACTTATCAGTTTTTT. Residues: CASRAGGTYQFF.

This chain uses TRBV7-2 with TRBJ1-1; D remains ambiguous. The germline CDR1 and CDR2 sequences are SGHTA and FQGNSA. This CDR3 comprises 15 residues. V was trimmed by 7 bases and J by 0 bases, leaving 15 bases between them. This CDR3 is CASTPPGIMNTEAFF. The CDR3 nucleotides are TGTGCCAGCACCCCCCCCGGGATCATGAACACTGAAGCTTTCTTT.

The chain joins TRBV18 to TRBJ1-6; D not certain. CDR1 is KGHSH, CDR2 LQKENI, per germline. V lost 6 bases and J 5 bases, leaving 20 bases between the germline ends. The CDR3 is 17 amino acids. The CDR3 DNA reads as TGTGCCAGCTCGACCCAACAGCCTCAAACAAATAATTCACCCCTCCACTTT. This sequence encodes CASSTQQPQTNNSPLHF.

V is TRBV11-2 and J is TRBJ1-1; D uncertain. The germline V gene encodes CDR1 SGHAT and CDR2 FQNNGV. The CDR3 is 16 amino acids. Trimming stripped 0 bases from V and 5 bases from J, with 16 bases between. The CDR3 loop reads CASSLESFGRRTEAFF. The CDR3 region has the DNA TGTGCCAGCAGCTTAGAATCGTTTGGGAGAAGGACTGAAGCTTTCTTT. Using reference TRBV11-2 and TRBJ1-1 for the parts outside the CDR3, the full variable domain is EAGVAQSPRYKIIEKRQSVAFWCNPISGHATLYWYQQILGQGPKLLIQFQNNGVVDDSQLPKDRFSAERLKGVDSTLKIQPAKLEDSAVYLCASSLESFGRRTEAFFGQGTRLTVV.

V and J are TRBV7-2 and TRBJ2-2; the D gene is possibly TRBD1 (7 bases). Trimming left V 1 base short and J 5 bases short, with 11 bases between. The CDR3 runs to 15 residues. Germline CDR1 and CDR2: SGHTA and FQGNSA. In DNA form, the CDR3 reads TGTGCCAGCAGCTTAGTTTCAGGGGGGACCGGGGAGCTGTTTTTT. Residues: CASSLVSGGTGELFF.